This TCR beta chain emerged from a study of T cell responses to AZD1222 COVID-19 vaccine. Overall study findings and caveats: Donors in the cohort were predominantly white British and more often female, and clonal diversity was possibly underestimated. Among those given AZD1222, only five to seven were seropositive at baseline.

On this clone: Antigen specificity is unknown.

TCRdb's copy holds only in-frame clones and misses some; the assay was immunoSEQ multiplex PCR. The table has 130,000 to 150,000 clones, under 95% seen once. Sequencing was performed on peripheral blood, taken on day 0 of MenACWY control vaccination. The clonotype comes from an adult in good health.

The CDR3 is CASTAGPPMGANVLTF. As DNA, the CDR3 is TGTGCCAGCACTGCGGGCCCTCCGATGGGGGCCAACGTCCTGACTTTC. The rearrangement links TRBV2 to TRBJ2-6; D is perhaps TRBD2 (5 bases). The CDR3 contains 16 residues. Germline values: CDR1 SNHLY, CDR2 FYNNEI. Trimming cost V 7 bases and J 4 bases, with 17 bases left between them.